Listed below are T cell receptor beta chains from one sample, sequenced in a study of blood T cell repertoires in COVID-19. The data were produced by immunoSEQ multiplex PCR, yet TCRdb's version contains in-frame clones alone and is incomplete. This sample yields roughly 40,000 clones, of which over 70% are seen a single time; about 33% belongs to the top ten. Sequenced material: peripheral blood. These receptors all stem from an elderly woman with acute or convalescent COVID-19. Both conserved end residues are part of each CDR3. A D gene is named only where the DNA matches it firmly. Clone sizes are given selectively: once, few, many, or a class where the clone is expanded.

V gene	D gene	clone size	J gene	CDR3 protein	CDR3 DNA
TRBV3-1/TRBV3-2	-	-	TRBJ1-4	CASSPSPTNEKLFF	TGTGCCAGCAGCCCCTCCCCAACTAATGAAAAACTGTTTTTT
TRBV6-6	-	-	TRBJ1-2	CASSYDSFNYGYTF	TGTGCCAGCAGTTACGACAGCTTCAACTATGGCTACACCTTC
TRBV18	-	few	TRBJ2-1	CASSPNQISYNEQFF	TGTGCCAGCTCACCAAATCAAATCTCCTACAATGAGCAGTTCTTC
TRBV5-8	TRBD2	-	TRBJ2-5	CASSAGGTRLGTQYF	TGTGCCAGCAGCGCGGGGGGGACTAGGCTGGGGACCCAGTACTTC
TRBV7-3	-	-	TRBJ2-3	CASSLVEGGTDTQYF	TGTGCCAGCAGCTTAGTAGAGGGAGGCACAGATACGCAGTATTTT
TRBV5-4	TRBD1	-	TRBJ2-3	CASSPGQGTDTQYF	TGTGCCAGCAGCCCGGGACAGGGGACAGATACGCAGTATTTT
TRBV24-1	-	-	TRBJ1-2	CATSDPGQSYGYTF	TGTGCCACCAGTGATCCTGGACAGTCCTATGGCTACACCTTC
TRBV24-1	TRBD1	-	TRBJ2-1	CATSDTGASYNEQFF	TGTGCCACCAGTGATACAGGGGCATCCTACAATGAGCAGTTCTTC
TRBV18	TRBD2	-	TRBJ2-2	CASSPPGDPGGGELFF	TGTGCCAGCTCACCACCGGGAGACCCGGGAGGCGGGGAGCTGTTTTTT
TRBV30	TRBD1	many	TRBJ1-2	CAWRETGGGGYTF	TGTGCCTGGAGGGAGACAGGGGGAGGAGGCTACACCTTC